This entry lists 5 T cell receptor beta chains sequenced from one sample in a study of blood T cell repertoires in COVID-19. Measured with immunoSEQ multiplex PCR; TCRdb has only the in-frame clones, and not every one. The sample lists 120,000 or so clones, 65% to 80% occurring once. The sequenced sample consisted of peripheral blood. Source of these receptors: a woman aged 55-69 years with acute or convalescent COVID-19.

This chain's CDR3 is CAIDRPPYEQYF. CDR3 nucleotide sequence: TGTGCCATAGACAGGCCCCCCTACGAGCAGTACTTC. The genes are TRBV6-6 and TRBJ2-7, with D tentatively TRBD1 (6 bases). This CDR3 is built from 12 residues. Deletions cut 10 bases from V and 2 bases from J, with 12 bases between. Per the germline V gene, CDR1 is MNHNY and CDR2 is SVGAGI (reference sequence).

A few counts support this clone. The V gene is TRBV9, the J gene TRBJ2-3, with 7 bases matching TRBD1. This CDR3 has 16 residues. CDR1 and CDR2 (germline): SGDLS, YYNGEE. Trimming cost V 0 bases and J 5 bases; bases outside gene matches: 9. CDR3 region: CASSVDRGGFGDTQYF. Written as DNA, the CDR3 is TGTGCCAGCAGCGTAGACAGGGGTGGTTTCGGAGATACGCAGTATTTT.

The chain couples TRBV24-1 to TRBJ2-1, with TRBD1 identical over 8 bases. The CDR3 is 14 amino acids. V shed 3 bases and J 8 bases; nucleotides not matched to a gene: 5. Looked up from germline, CDR1 is KGHDR and CDR2 is SFDVKD. CDR3: CATSDTGTGDEQFF. CDR3 sequence (DNA): TGTGCCACCAGTGATACGGGGACAGGCGATGAGCAGTTCTTC.

The chain combines TRBV11-3 with TRBJ2-5, with D perhaps TRBD2 (6 bases). Looked up from germline, CDR1 is SGHNT and CDR2 is YENEEA. This CDR3 has 15 amino acids. The V and J ends lost 1 base and 5 bases respectively, with 14 bases between them. CDR3 coding DNA: TGTGCCAGCAGCTTAGGCGGGACTCGTGGGGAGACCCAGTACTTC. Its protein is CASSLGGTRGETQYF. Complete variable domain (other parts from reference TRBV11-3 and TRBJ2-5): EAGVVQSPRYKIIEKKQPVAFWCNPISGHNTLYWYLQNLGQGPELLIRYENEEAVDDSQLPKDRFSAERLKGVDSTLKIQPAELGDSAVYLCASSLGGTRGETQYFGPGTRLLVL.

V usage is TRBV5-8 and J usage is TRBJ2-7, with 8 bases identical to TRBD1. V shed 4 bases, J shed 6 bases, and the junction held 6 bases outside the gene matches. Germline V lookup: CDR1 SGHTS, CDR2 YDEGEE. This CDR3 has 13 residues. The CDR3 nucleotides read TGTGCCAGCAGCCTACAGGGGGTGAGCGAGCAGTACTTC. Encoded protein: CASSLQGVSEQYF.